Listed below are T cell receptor beta chains from one sample, sequenced in a study of shared clonotypes between healthy human individuals. Only in-frame clones appear in the TCRdb table, and some are missing; sequencing was by immunoSEQ multiplex PCR. The table records 2,100,000 or so clones, roughly 95% of them present only once. Input material: naive CD4+ T cells sorted from blood. The receptor set was obtained from a man younger than 30 in good health. Each CDR3 is given with its conserved first and last residue. Fields, in order: clone size, D gene, V gene, J gene, CDR3 DNA, CDR3 protein. D genes are given only for firm matches. Only some rows state a clone size, as once, few, many or a class for expanded clones.

clone size: -; D gene: -; V gene: TRBV5-1; J gene: TRBJ2-2; CDR3 DNA: TGCGCCAGCAGCGACGTAAGCCTCCCGGGGACCGGGGAGCTGTTTTTT; CDR3 protein: CASSDVSLPGTGELFF
clone size: -; D gene: -; V gene: TRBV7-8; J gene: TRBJ2-1; CDR3 DNA: TGTGCCAGCAGCTTAGCGGCGGGCAAGCAGTTCTTC; CDR3 protein: CASSLAAGKQFF
clone size: -; D gene: TRBD1; V gene: TRBV5-4; J gene: TRBJ1-2; CDR3 DNA: TGTGCCAGCAGCAGACCTGCCGGACAGGGAGCTGAAGGCTACACCTTC; CDR3 protein: CASSRPAGQGAEGYTF
clone size: once; D gene: -; V gene: TRBV9; J gene: TRBJ2-7; CDR3 DNA: TGTGCCAGCAGCGTAACTAGCCGAGTCGACGGCGAGCAGTACTTC; CDR3 protein: CASSVTSRVDGEQYF
clone size: once; D gene: -; V gene: TRBV10-3; J gene: TRBJ2-7; CDR3 DNA: TGTGCCATCAGTGAGTCTATGCAAGCCTACGAGCAGTACTTC; CDR3 protein: CAISESMQAYEQYF
clone size: -; D gene: TRBD2; V gene: TRBV30; J gene: TRBJ2-7; CDR3 DNA: TGTGCCTGGAGTTTAGGCGGGAGCGGCTCCTACGAGCAGTACTTC; CDR3 protein: CAWSLGGSGSYEQYF
clone size: -; D gene: -; V gene: TRBV25-1; J gene: TRBJ1-2; CDR3 DNA: TGTGCCAGCAGCCCCGAGTATTGGCCGGAAAACTATGGCTACACCTTC; CDR3 protein: CASSPEYWPENYGYTF
clone size: -; D gene: -; V gene: TRBV5-1; J gene: TRBJ1-2; CDR3 DNA: TGCGCCAGTTCAGGTGGCGAGGGCTACACCTTC; CDR3 protein: CASSGGEGYTF
clone size: -; D gene: -; V gene: TRBV6-5; J gene: TRBJ2-2; CDR3 DNA: TGTGCCAGCATGAAGGGTAGGGCCGGGGAGCTGTTTTTT; CDR3 protein: CASMKGRAGELFF
clone size: -; D gene: -; V gene: TRBV4-1; J gene: TRBJ1-2; CDR3 DNA: TGCGCCAGCAGCCAACAGACAGAGACTAACTATGGCTACACCTTC; CDR3 protein: CASSQQTETNYGYTF
clone size: -; D gene: -; V gene: TRBV7-9; J gene: TRBJ1-2; CDR3 DNA: TGTGCCAGCAGTCTAGAGGGCGGTACCTATGGCTACACCTTC; CDR3 protein: CASSLEGGTYGYTF
clone size: few; D gene: -; V gene: TRBV30; J gene: TRBJ1-6; CDR3 DNA: TGTGCCTGGAGTGTAGGGGGGGTGGGAGATTCACCCCTCCACTTT; CDR3 protein: CAWSVGGVGDSPLHF
clone size: -; D gene: -; V gene: TRBV5-6; J gene: TRBJ1-5; CDR3 DNA: TGTGCCAGCAGCCGCGGGGGGCAGGGTCAGCCCCAGCATTTT; CDR3 protein: CASSRGGQGQPQHF
clone size: -; D gene: -; V gene: TRBV5-1; J gene: TRBJ1-5; CDR3 DNA: TGCGCCAGCAGCTTGGATGGGGACAGCAATCAGCCCCAGCATTTT; CDR3 protein: CASSLDGDSNQPQHF
clone size: -; D gene: -; V gene: TRBV18; J gene: TRBJ2-1; CDR3 DNA: TGTGCCAGCTCACCACCAGTTAGACTAGAAAAGGGAAATGAGCAGTTCTTC; CDR3 protein: CASSPPVRLEKGNEQFF